A selection of T cell receptor beta chains follows, all from one sample in a study of T cell responses to AZD1222 COVID-19 vaccine. The data were produced by immunoSEQ multiplex PCR, yet TCRdb's version contains in-frame clones alone and is incomplete. The sample carries 100,000 to 150,000 clones, around 88% recorded once. This specimen consisted of peripheral blood, obtained on day 0 of MenACWY control vaccination. These TCRs come from an adult in good health. The CDR3 runs from the conserved cysteine through the conserved F or W. The order of the fields is J gene, V gene, clone size, D gene, CDR3 DNA, CDR3 protein. The D gene is left open where the match is weak. For some rows the clone size is stated as once, few or many, or as a class when expanded; others skip it.

TRBJ1-2 | TRBV30 | - | TRBD1 | TGTGCCTGGAAGGGACAGAGCTATGGCTACACCTTC | CAWKGQSYGYTF
TRBJ2-7 | TRBV11-2 | - | TRBD2 | TGTGCCAGCAGCTTGGATGGACTAGCGGGCGTACTCTACGAGCAGTACTTC | CASSLDGLAGVLYEQYF
TRBJ2-1 | TRBV7-9 | - | TRBD2 | TGTGCCAGCAGCCCTCGGACTAGCGGGAGCGTTTATGAGCAGTTCTTC | CASSPRTSGSVYEQFF
TRBJ2-7 | TRBV7-9 | - | TRBD1 | TGTGCCAGCAGCCCTTCAGGACAGGGAGGTTTGAGATACTTC | CASSPSGQGGLRYF
TRBJ2-1 | TRBV6-5 | - | TRBD2 | TGTGCCAGCAGTTACTCACTAGCGGGAGGGAACAATGAGCAGTTCTTC | CASSYSLAGGNNEQFF
TRBJ2-7 | TRBV5-1 | - | TRBD2 | TGCGCCAGCAGCTTGTGGACTAGCGGGAGTACGCTTGAGCAGTACTTC | CASSLWTSGSTLEQYF
TRBJ2-3 | TRBV2 | - | TRBD1 | TGTGCCAGCAGCGATCCGGGACAGGGGGCCGGAGATACGCAGTATTTT | CASSDPGQGAGDTQYF
TRBJ2-7 | TRBV7-8 | once | - | TGTGCCAGCAGCTTAATGACCGGGGTCGGGTACGAGCAGTACTTC | CASSLMTGVGYEQYF
TRBJ1-6 | TRBV12-3/TRBV12-4 | - | - | TGTGCCAGCAGTTTACAGGGTGATTCACCCCTCCACTTT | CASSLQGDSPLHF
TRBJ1-3 | TRBV9 | - | - | TGTGCCAGCAGCCCCACAGGGAGCTCTGGAAACACCATATATTTT | CASSPTGSSGNTIYF
TRBJ1-3 | TRBV19 | - | - | TGTGCCAGTAATCTGGGAGGCACGACTGGAAACACCATATATTTT | CASNLGGTTGNTIYF
TRBJ1-1 | TRBV7-8 | - | TRBD1 | TGTGCCAGCAGCTTAGCGGTTGGACAGGGGGGCACTGAAGCTTTCTTT | CASSLAVGQGGTEAFF
TRBJ1-1 | TRBV5-1 | - | TRBD1 | TGCGCCAGCAGCTTGGACACAGGGGACACTGAAGCTTTCTTT | CASSLDTGDTEAFF
TRBJ2-1 | TRBV12-3/TRBV12-4 | - | - | TGTGCCAGCAGTCTAGCCAATGAGCAGTTCTTC | CASSLANEQFF
TRBJ1-1 | TRBV5-1 | - | - | TGCGCCAGCAGCTTGGAAGCTAACGTAAACACTGAAGCTTTCTTT | CASSLEANVNTEAFF
TRBJ2-7 | TRBV14 | - | TRBD2 | TGTGCCAGCAGCCACGACGGCGGGAGGGCCTTCCACGAGCAGTACTTC | CASSHDGGRAFHEQYF
TRBJ1-5 | TRBV6-1 | - | - | TGTGCCAGCAGTGAACAGGGCGGCAATCAGCCCCAGCATTTT | CASSEQGGNQPQHF
TRBJ2-1 | TRBV7-3 | few | TRBD1 | TGTGCCAGCAGCCAGGACAGGGGGCGTTTCTCTGTCGATGAGCAGTTCTTC | CASSQDRGRFSVDEQFF
TRBJ1-4 | TRBV27 | - | - | TGTGCCAGCAGCTTCCAGACCCAGGGAGGCGAAAAACTGTTTTTT | CASSFQTQGGEKLFF
TRBJ1-2 | TRBV3-1/TRBV3-2 | - | - | TGTGCCAGCAGCCAAGGGAAGGCGGGCTATGGCTACACCTTC | CASSQGKAGYGYTF
TRBJ1-1 | TRBV6-5 | few | - | TGTGCCAGCATCGATCAGACAGGCGGGAACACTGAAGCTTTCTTT | CASIDQTGGNTEAFF
TRBJ2-5 | TRBV19 | - | - | TGTGCCAGTAGCGATTCAATCTCGGCCATCCAAGAGACCCAGTACTTC | CASSDSISAIQETQYF
TRBJ1-1 | TRBV5-1 | - | TRBD1 | TGCGCCAGCAGCCGGGTGGCCGGGGCAAGACAGGGGCGGGGGATGAACACTGAAGCTTTCTTT | CASSRVAGARQGRGMNTEAFF
TRBJ1-1 | TRBV7-9 | - | - | TGTGCCAGCAGCTTCCGACAGTCTGAAGCTTTCTTT | CASSFRQSEAFF
TRBJ1-1 | TRBV5-4 | - | - | TGTGCCAGCAGCTTGGAACTCGGCGGAATGAACACTGAAGCTTTCTTT | CASSLELGGMNTEAFF
TRBJ1-1 | TRBV29-1 | - | TRBD1 | TGCAGCGCTGAAGGGACAGGGGGTTCGAACACTGAAGCTTTCTTT | CSAEGTGGSNTEAFF
TRBJ2-1 | TRBV11-3 | - | - | TGTGCCAGCAGCAACTTCGGGACCTGGGTTTTGAATGAGCAGTTCTTC | CASSNFGTWVLNEQFF
TRBJ2-4 | TRBV6-5 | - | TRBD1 | TGTGCCAGCAGTTCCGGACAGGGTCGGGTTCAGTACTTC | CASSSGQGRVQYF
TRBJ2-3 | TRBV30 | - | TRBD1 | TGTGCCTGGAGTGTAAGGGACAGGAAAATCACAGATACGCAGTATTTT | CAWSVRDRKITDTQYF
TRBJ2-2 | TRBV6-5 | once | - | TGTGCCAGCAGACTCGACCGGCGTACCACCGGGGAGCTGTTTTTT | CASRLDRRTTGELFF
TRBJ1-6 | TRBV27 | - | - | TGTGCCAGCAGTTTTAATCCCAGCTCCTATAATTCACCCCTCCACTTT | CASSFNPSSYNSPLHF
TRBJ1-5 | TRBV27 | - | TRBD1 | TGTGCCAGCCGGACAGGGGGCAACAATCAGCCCCAGCATTTT | CASRTGGNNQPQHF
TRBJ2-7 | TRBV11-2 | - | - | TGTGCCAGCAGCTTAGATCTATACGAGCAGTACTTC | CASSLDLYEQYF